This TCR beta chain was recovered during a study of blood T cells in healthy people across ages. This CDR3 has 15 residues. Germline V gives CDR1 SGDLS, CDR2 YYNGEE. V shed 0 bases and J 4 bases; nucleotides not matched to a gene: 4. Points from the study as a whole: Per-million-T-cell TCR beta diversity fell roughly linearly with age.

The second PCR ran roughly 7 to 11 cycles with a sample-barcoded 5' primer and J-beta primers. Every single cDNA molecule received a tag from a template-switch adaptor with 12 random nucleotides. TCRdb fed the 5' RACE reads into MiXCR, producing one record per CDR3 protein. The table includes 1 million or so distinct CDR3 sequences, less than 25% detected once. This clonotype was found a few times. Antigen: not known. The same specimen was also included in a second study, on T cells of mothers and their children. This second study says: An overlap that was slightly higher, though non-significant, was seen in related mother-child pairs versus unrelated pairs.

This TCR derives from a girl under 10 years old in good health. Sequences were obtained from blood. The chain has TRBV9 and TRBJ2-3, with 8 positions matching TRBD2. CDR3 amino acids: CASSVAGGVADTQYF. The CDR3 nucleotides read TGTGCCAGCAGCGTAGCGGGAGGGGTGGCAGATACGCAGTATTTT.